This T cell receptor (beta chain) originates from a study of blood T cell repertoires in COVID-19. Whole-study context: PBMCs, B-cell-depleted T cells, or T cells provided the cDNA or gDNA that made up the material.

The CDR3 runs to 11 residues. In the authors' methods: Amplifying reference gene primers gave estimates of nucleated cell counts. Produced via immunoSEQ multiplex PCR; TCRdb's table is partial and in-frame only. That table supplies the V and J calls and clone size; D and trimming were determined from the DNA. The data show about 240,000 clones, with more than 85% seen just once and roughly a tenth held by the top ten. Those enrolled in Seattle joined during active infection and were followed longitudinally afterward. This TCR derives from a woman between 50 and 59 years old with COVID-19, enrolled during active disease. V usage is TRBV12-1 and J usage is TRBJ2-7; the table calls TRBD2, which could not be checked here. TRBV12-1 corresponds to a pseudogene. What was sequenced was peripheral blood. CDR3 nucleotide sequence: TGTGCCAGCAGCCTAATCTACGAGCAGTACGTC. It encodes CASSLIYEQYV.